These 23 T cell receptor beta chains share one sample of origin, sequenced in a study of regulatory T cells in long-lasting Graves disease. Building of the TCR beta libraries involved iRepertoire HTBI primers and Arm-PCR of CDR3 regions. TCRdb re-called the multiplex PCR reads through MiXCR, storing one row per CDR3 protein. The profile shows hundreds of thousands of distinct CDR3 sequences, 15% to 18% of them singletons. Time point indicated: newly diagnosed GD, antithyroid drugs for less than 3 months. With RNA extracted from PBMCs as input, the TCR library was made. The input for sequencing was peripheral blood mononuclear cells (PBMCs), taken at new diagnosis, from a patient treated with antithyroid drugs. These receptor sequences come from a female donor with Graves disease.

V gene TRBV20-1 combines with J gene TRBJ1-5, with TRBD1 as a possible D gene (6 bases). This CDR3 is 16 amino acids long. V lost 1 base, J lost 2 bases, and 15 bases lay in between. Germline loops: CDR1 DFQATT, CDR2 SNEGSKA (reference sequence). The DNA for the CDR3 is TGCAGTGCTAGAGCCACTTTACAGGGAGGCAATCAGCCCCAGCATTTT. This encodes CSARATLQGGNQPQHF.

This clonotype appeared a few times. V gene TRBV4-1 combines with J gene TRBJ1-1, with TRBD1 identical over 10 bases. The CDR3 consists of 13 residues. Trimming removed 0 bases from V and 13 bases from J; junction bases left unmatched: 5. The V gene's germline CDR1 is MGHRA and CDR2 YSYEKL. The CDR3 region has the DNA TGCGCCAGCAGCCAAGATCGTGGGGACAGGGGTTTCTTT. Amino acid sequence: CASSQDRGDRGFF.

Worth noting for this clonotype: A much more abundant neighbour one base away suggests this may be a read error. This chain links TRBV3-1 with TRBJ2-1, with D tentatively TRBD2 (5 bases). The J call may be incorrect, as the DNA end agrees better with TRBJ2-5. The CDR3 runs 14 residues. Per germline, CDR1 LGHDT and CDR2 YNNKEL (reference sequence). As DNA, the CDR3 is TGTGCCAGCGGCCACCGACGAGGGCGGGAGACCCAGTACTTC. Protein: CASGHRRGRETQYF.

This clonotype has more than one count but fewer than ten. The rearrangement joins TRBV20-1 to TRBJ2-1, with 11 bases fitting TRBD2. With 5 bases clipped from V and 7 bases from J, the junction kept 4 bases outside the gene matches. In germline, CDR1 is DFQATT, CDR2 SNEGSKA (reference sequence). The CDR3 covers 13 residues. The CDR3 here is CSADGTSGNEQFF. In DNA, the CDR3 is TGCAGTGCTGACGGGACTAGCGGAAATGAGCAGTTCTTC.

V gene TRBV4-3 combines with J gene TRBJ2-3; possibly TRBD2 for D (6 bases). Germline V gives CDR1 LGHNA, CDR2 YSLEER. This CDR3 contains 19 residues. V lost 5 bases to trimming and J lost 0 bases, with 24 bases between them. The CDR3 spells CASSSGRRDRLGSTDTQYF. DNA for the CDR3: TGCGCCAGCAGCTCGGGAAGGCGGGACCGCTTGGGGAGCACAGATACGCAGTATTTT.

Here the CDR3 reads CASSGGLAESYNEQFF. The CDR3 DNA is TGTGCCAGCTCAGGGGGGCTAGCGGAGTCCTACAATGAGCAGTTCTTC. J is TRBJ2-1 and V is TRBV7-9, with D perhaps assigned TRBD1 or TRBD2 (7 bases each). Germline loops: CDR1 SEHNR, CDR2 FQNEAQ (reference sequence). The V end was cut by 8 bases, the J end by 1 base, with 18 bases between. The CDR3 covers 16 residues.

This clonotype was seen a few times. In DNA form, the CDR3 reads TGCAGCGCTAGCGGGAGGGCCGCTGGGCAGTATTTT. Translation: CSASGRAAGQYF. The V gene is TRBV29-1, the J gene TRBJ2-3; 12 positions agree with TRBD2. Unmatched junction bases numbered 7, after V lost 7 bases and J lost 11 bases. Germline-derived CDR1 and CDR2 are SQVTM and ANQGSEA. The CDR3 length is 12 residues.

The chain carries TRBV5-4 and TRBJ1-2, with D unresolved. The CDR3 consists of 11 residues. Germline V CDR1 and CDR2: SGHNT, YYREEE (reference sequence). Trimming took 5 bases from V and 4 from J, leaving 6 bases between them. The CDR3 coding sequence is TGTGCCAGCAGGGGTATCTATGGCTACACCTTC. Its protein product is CASRGIYGYTF.

The chain recombines TRBV13 with TRBJ1-1; D possibly corresponds to TRBD1 (5 bases). The CDR3 consists of 14 residues. V was clipped by 5 bases and J by 1 base, with 11 bases between them. From germline, CDR1 is PRHDT and CDR2 FYEKMQ (reference sequence). CDR3 sequence (DNA): TGTGCCAGCAGCATGGGACGGCCGAACACTGAAGCTTTCTTT. Translating gives CASSMGRPNTEAFF.

This clonotype appeared many times. The chain has TRBV9 and TRBJ2-3; D is unclear. Trimming took 3 bases from V and 3 from J, leaving 14 bases between them. The germline V gene encodes CDR1 SGDLS and CDR2 YYNGEE. The length of the CDR3 is 15 residues. The CDR3 loop reads CASSEVVGFTDTQYF. Here the CDR3 DNA reads TGTGCCAGCAGCGAGGTGGTTGGATTTACAGATACGCAGTATTTT.

This clonotype was counted at least ten times. The chain combines TRBV2 with TRBJ1-1, with D possibly matching TRBD1 (5 bases). Germline lookup yields CDR1 SNHLY and CDR2 FYNNEI. The CDR3 runs 12 residues. Trimming stripped 3 bases from V and 11 bases from J, with 13 bases between. CDR3 DNA sequence: TGTGCCAGCAGTGATTCGGTCGGGGGGGCTTTCTTT. Translated, it gives CASSDSVGGAFF.

This clonotype was counted at least ten times. V is TRBV13 and J is TRBJ2-7, with no clear D. The CDR3 has 11 amino acids. V shed 3 bases and J shed 4 bases, with 4 bases lying between them. Germline V CDR1 and CDR2: PRHDT, FYEKMQ (reference sequence). The CDR3 sequence is CASSFQYEQYF. As DNA, the CDR3 is TGTGCCAGCAGCTTCCAGTACGAGCAGTACTTC.

This sequence joins TRBV12-3 or TRBV12-4 and TRBJ2-4, with a possible D match to TRBD2 (5 bases). V was clipped by 6 bases and J by 8 bases, with 17 bases between them. The CDR3 runs 14 residues. The CDR3 region has the DNA TGTGCCAGCAGCCCGGGGAGACGTACACACATTCAGTACTTC. Protein: CASSPGRRTHIQYF.

The V and J genes are TRBV11-3 and TRBJ2-3; 7 bases agree with TRBD1. Germline trimming cut 4 bases from V and 2 bases from J; bases unmatched to any gene: 6. CDR1 and CDR2 (germline): SGHNT, YENEEA. The CDR3 extends over 15 amino acids. The chain's CDR3 is CASSSRDSSTDTQYF. CDR3 sequence (DNA): TGTGCCAGCAGCTCCCGGGACAGTTCCACAGATACGCAGTATTTT.

This clonotype has ten or more counts. The chain uses TRBV7-9 and TRBJ2-1; possibly TRBD2 for D (6 bases). CDR1 and CDR2 from the germline V gene are SEHNR and FQNEAQ (reference sequence). Trimming shortened V by 4 bases and J by 6 bases, and 13 bases separated the two germline ends. This CDR3 region has 14 residues. CDR3 amino acids: CASSSREDGNEQFF. In DNA form, the CDR3 reads TGTGCCAGCAGCTCCAGGGAGGACGGCAATGAGCAGTTCTTC.

This clonotype was recorded many times. Here the CDR3 DNA reads TGTGCCACTGCGGCGGACCAAGGAGCTTTCTTT. Its translation: CATAADQGAFF. V is TRBV10-3 and J is TRBJ1-1; D is undetermined. CDR3 length: 11 amino acids. Germline CDR1 ENHRY, CDR2 SYGVKD. Trimming pared 10 bases from V and 10 bases from J, leaving 16 bases between.

This clonotype was counted only a few times. DNA of the CDR3: TGCAGCGTGGACAGGGGGGCCTACTATGGCTACACCTTC. Its translation: CSVDRGAYYGYTF. The rearrangement links TRBV29-1 to TRBJ1-2, with 10 positions matching TRBD1. This CDR3 has 13 amino acids. The ends lost 6 bases at V and 3 bases at J; junction bases unmatched: 4. Germline values: CDR1 SQVTM, CDR2 ANQGSEA.

Notes on this clonotype: This likely traces to a read error, being one base from a far larger clone. This chain connects TRBV11-2 to TRBJ2-1, with D perhaps assigned TRBD1 or TRBD2 (6 bases each). The V gene's germline CDR1 is SGHAT and CDR2 FQNNGV. The ends were cut back, 1 base at V and 10 bases at J, with 20 bases in the middle. The CDR3 totals 16 residues. CDR3 amino acids: CASSLGRGARSYEQFF. CDR3 nucleotides: TGTGCCAGCAGCTTAGGTAGGGGGGCGAGATCCTACGAGCAGTTCTTC.

This clonotype was detected many times. The CDR3 protein is CASSGRDVLFF. The CDR3 coding sequence is TGTGCCAGCAGCGGACGGGACGTACTGTTTTTT. The chain combines TRBV12-3 or TRBV12-4 with TRBJ1-4; the D gene is possibly TRBD1 (5 bases). V was shortened by 6 bases and J by 13 bases, with 12 bases between the two germline ends. The CDR3 covers 11 residues.

This clonotype came up many times. This chain joins TRBV28 and TRBJ1-2; D not resolved. CDR3 length equals 13 residues. With 5 bases removed from V and 3 bases from J, the gap between germline ends came to 10 bases. Germline loops: CDR1 MDHEN, CDR2 SYDVKM. The CDR3: CASSTRGDYGYTF. Here the CDR3 DNA reads TGTGCCAGCAGTACCAGAGGCGACTATGGCTACACCTTC.

The chain carries TRBV6-5 and TRBJ1-5; D remains unclear. Trimming stripped 4 bases from V and 8 bases from J, with 9 bases between. CDR1 and CDR2 (germline): MNHEY, SVGAGI. The CDR3 length is 12 residues. CDR3 nucleotides: TGTGCCAGCAGTTTCGACTATAAGCCCCAGCATTTT. Its protein product is CASSFDYKPQHF.

Regarding this clonotype: At one boundary the junction diverges from the germline segment, which might be a read error. CDR3 sequence: CASSQSVLRGQIF. The CDR3 bases are TGTGCCAGCAGCCAATCCGTCCTACGCGGTCAGATCTTC. The chain is built from TRBV16 and TRBJ2-1; D not resolved. The CDR3 sequence is 13 residues long. From germline, CDR1 is KGHSY and CDR2 FQNENV.

In its sample, this clonotype was seen many times. The chain joins TRBV7-2 to TRBJ1-3; D ambiguous. V lost 2 bases to trimming and J lost 1 base, with 21 bases between them. This CDR3 region has 19 residues. Germline V gives CDR1 SGHTA, CDR2 FQGNSA. CDR3 region: CASSLRDHERAGSGNTIYF. The CDR3 region has the DNA TGTGCCAGCAGCTTAAGAGATCACGAACGGGCAGGATCTGGAAACACCATATATTTT.